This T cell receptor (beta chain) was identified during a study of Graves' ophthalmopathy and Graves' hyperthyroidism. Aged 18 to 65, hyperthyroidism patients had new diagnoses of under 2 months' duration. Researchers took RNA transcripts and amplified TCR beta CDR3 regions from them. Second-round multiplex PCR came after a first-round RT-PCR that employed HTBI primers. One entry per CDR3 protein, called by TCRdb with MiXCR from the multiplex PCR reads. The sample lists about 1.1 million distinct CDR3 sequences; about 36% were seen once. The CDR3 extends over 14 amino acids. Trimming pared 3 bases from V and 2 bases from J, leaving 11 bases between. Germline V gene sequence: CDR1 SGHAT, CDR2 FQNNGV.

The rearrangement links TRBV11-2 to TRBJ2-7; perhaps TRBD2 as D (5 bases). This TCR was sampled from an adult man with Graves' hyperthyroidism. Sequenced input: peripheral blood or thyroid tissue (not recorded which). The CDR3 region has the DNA TGTGCCAGCAGCTTTGAGCGGTTCACCTACGAGCAGTACTTC. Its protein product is CASSFERFTYEQYF.